One and the same sample provided the 8 T cell receptor beta chains below, sequenced in a study of blood T cell repertoires in COVID-19 (dated by TCRdb to 2018 to 2020). The library was built by means of the immunoSEQ multiplex PCR assay. TCRdb limited this immuneACCESS table to in-frame rearrangements with V and J called. A share of clones is missing; checked studies link under half to unresolved V genes, and the rest is unexplained. Within this sample are 130,000 to 150,000 clones, with 85% of them counted one time only. The leading ten clones occupy 3% of the sample. The sample was peripheral blood. These receptor sequences come from a woman aged 40 to 50 with active or convalescent COVID-19.

The table lists this clone with a count of one. The V and J genes are TRBV6-1 and TRBJ1-4; D is ambiguous. Germline assignment: CDR1 MNHNS and CDR2 SASEGT. The CDR3 has 12 residues. V was trimmed by 2 bases and J by 8 bases, leaving 6 bases between them. CDR3 in amino acids: CASSERGEKLFF. In nucleotides, the CDR3 is TGTGCCAGCAGTGAACGCGGGGAAAAACTGTTTTTT.

J is TRBJ1-2 and V is TRBV7-2; 7 bases are a match to TRBD1. Germline V CDR1 and CDR2: SGHTA, FQGNSA. After removal of 5 bases from V and 4 bases from J, the junction contained 4 bases not matched to a gene. The CDR3 sequence is 13 residues long. The CDR3 loop is CASSPGTVYGYTF. In DNA, the CDR3 is TGTGCCAGCAGCCCCGGGACAGTCTATGGCTACACCTTC.

This chain connects TRBV3-1 (or the pseudogene TRBV3-2) to TRBJ1-6, with 7 bases that match TRBD1. CDR1 LGHDT and CDR2 YNNKEL come from the germline V gene (reference sequence). The CDR3 is 19 amino acids. Trimming at V came to 1 base and at J to 0 bases, leaving 9 bases not matched to a gene. The CDR3 here is CASSQVVLTGSSYNSPLHF. DNA of the CDR3: TGTGCCAGCAGCCAAGTAGTCCTGACAGGGAGCTCCTATAATTCACCCCTCCACTTT.

The chain couples TRBV6-5 to TRBJ2-5; no clear D. The germline V gene encodes CDR1 MNHEY and CDR2 SVGAGI. This CDR3 comprises 14 residues. Between the trimmed V and J ends, which lost 1 base and 5 bases, there was a span of 11 bases. The CDR3 sequence: CASSYLGEMETQYF. The CDR3 nucleotides are TGTGCCAGCAGTTACTTAGGAGAGATGGAGACCCAGTACTTC.

The rearrangement links TRBV18 to TRBJ2-1; D is possibly TRBD2 (6 bases). The V gene lost 6 bases and the J gene lost 0 bases, with 18 bases spanning the gap. Germline CDR1 is KGHSH and CDR2 is LQKENI. This CDR3 contains 17 residues. CDR3 DNA: TGTGCCAGCTCCAATAGGTGGGCGGGGAGCTCCTACAATGAGCAGTTCTTC. Amino acids: CASSNRWAGSSYNEQFF.

V gene TRBV7-6 combines with J gene TRBJ1-3; 7 bases match TRBD1. The V segment lost 5 bases and the J segment 1 base; nucleotides outside the gene matches: 5. Germline CDR1 is SGHVS and CDR2 is FNYEAQ. CDR3 length equals 15 residues. CDR3 DNA sequence: TGTGCCAGCAGCCCCCAGACAGGGTCTGGAAACACCATATATTTT. Translating it yields CASSPQTGSGNTIYF. The variable domain in full, with the rest retrieved from reference TRBV7-6 and TRBJ1-3, is GAGVSQSPRYKVTKRGQDVALRCDPISGHVSLYWYRQALGQGPEFLTYFNYEAQQDKSGLPNDRFSAERPEGSISTLTIQRTEQRDSAMYRCASSPQTGSGNTIYFGEGSWLTVV.

This clone occurred a few times. The chain links TRBV5-1 to TRBJ1-1, with TRBD1 matching over 7 bases. J lost 6 bases, V lost 6 bases, and 2 bases had no gene match. CDR3 size: 11 residues. The V gene's germline CDR1 is SGHRS and CDR2 YFSETQ. CDR3 residues: CASKGGPEAFF. As DNA, the CDR3 is TGCGCCAGCAAAGGGGGCCCTGAAGCTTTCTTT.

This clone was counted a few times. This chain uses TRBV6-1 with TRBJ1-2; 7 bases agree with TRBD1. CDR3 size: 18 residues. Germline trimming cut 0 bases from V and 0 bases from J; bases unmatched to any gene: 10. Germline loops: CDR1 MNHNS, CDR2 SASEGT. The CDR3: CASSEALGLTGTNYGYTF. The CDR3 DNA follows: TGTGCCAGCAGTGAAGCTTTAGGTTTGACAGGGACTAACTATGGCTACACCTTC.